These 26 T cell receptor beta chains were sequenced from one sample in a study of identical twins (dated by TCRdb to about 2016). The library relied on 5' RACE. Sequenced using an Illumina HiSeq 2000. TCRdb trimmed public reads at Q25 via fastp, called clones via MiXCR and kept in-frame beta chains. CDR3 protein duplicates are merged, each entry listing the most common genes and DNA. The table for this sample lists 1.5 million to 2 million distinct CDR3 sequences; about 31% of them were counted only once. The ten top clones hold about 0.27% of the sample. The sequenced material came from cord blood. The receptors shown here come from a newborn girl in good health.

The genes are TRBV7-2 and TRBJ1-1; D not certain. CDR1 and CDR2 (germline): SGHTA, FQGNSA. Trimming took off 3 bases at V and 0 bases at J, with 8 bases between the two ends. This CDR3 is built from 14 residues. CDR3 sequence reads: CASSFTKMNTEAFF. The CDR3 DNA sequence: TGTGCCAGCAGCTTTACAAAAATGAACACTGAAGCTTTCTTT.

Only a few counts were recorded for this clonotype. The J gene is TRBJ2-1, the V gene TRBV10-3, with 7 positions matching TRBD1. The CDR3 sequence is 16 residues long. In germline, CDR1 is ENHRY, CDR2 SYGVKD. With V trimmed by 0 bases and J by 5 bases, 7 bases remained unmatched. The CDR3 reads CAISESGTANNNEQFF. CDR3 nucleotide sequence: TGTGCCATCAGTGAGTCTGGGACAGCGAATAACAATGAGCAGTTCTTC.

The chain combines TRBV20-1 with TRBJ2-7, with unresolved D. Germline V gives CDR1 DFQATT, CDR2 SNEGSKA (reference sequence). The CDR3 loop spans 13 amino acids. V gave up 3 bases and J gave up 10 bases, with 19 bases separating them. This CDR3 reads CSASPLGVVAQYF. The CDR3 bases are TGCAGTGCTAGCCCCTTGGGTGTGGTTGCCCAGTACTTC.

This clonotype was seen a handful of times. This chain uses TRBV24-1 with TRBJ2-3, with TRBD1 matching over 7 bases. Germline V lookup: CDR1 KGHDR, CDR2 SFDVKD. The ends lost 3 bases at V and 4 bases at J; junction bases unmatched: 0. The CDR3 has 13 residues. The CDR3 DNA follows: TGTGCCACCAGTGATGACAGGGCAGATACGCAGTATTTT. It is translated as CATSDDRADTQYF.

V usage is TRBV28 and J usage is TRBJ1-6; TRBD1 is a possible D gene (5 bases). Germline V CDR1 and CDR2: MDHEN, SYDVKM. Trimming removed 4 bases at V and 13 bases at J, with 20 bases between. The CDR3 totals 15 residues. Written as DNA, the CDR3 is TGTGCCAGCAGTTCATCGGGCGGGGGTATATCGCCCCTCCACTTT. It encodes CASSSSGGGISPLHF.

V usage is TRBV29-1 and J usage is TRBJ2-1; D is ambiguous. Trimming shortened V by 4 bases and J by 8 bases, and 12 bases separated the two germline ends. CDR3 size: 12 residues. Looked up from germline, CDR1 is SQVTM and CDR2 is ANQGSEA. The CDR3 loop reads CSVAGQVDEQFF. CDR3 sequence (DNA): TGCAGCGTTGCCGGCCAGGTCGATGAGCAGTTCTTC.

A few counts support this clonotype. The chain has TRBV2 and TRBJ2-7, with 12 bases aligning to TRBD2. The CDR3 covers 17 residues. J lost 1 base, V lost 7 bases, and 11 bases had no gene match. The V gene's germline CDR1 is SNHLY and CDR2 FYNNEI. The CDR3 nucleotides read TGTGCCAGCAAGCCTGCTCTAGCGGGGGGGAGATCCTACGAGCAGTACTTC. Translated: CASKPALAGGRSYEQYF.

Only one count was recorded for this clonotype. This sequence joins TRBV2 and TRBJ1-2; D not resolved. CDR1 is SNHLY, CDR2 FYNNEI, per germline. V was pared by 7 bases and J by 8 bases, with 20 bases between. The CDR3 runs to 14 residues. The CDR3 reads CASTEEGAAGGYTF. The DNA of the CDR3 is TGTGCCAGCACAGAGGAGGGAGCGGCGGGAGGCTACACCTTC.

This chain uses TRBV7-9 with TRBJ2-5, with D possibly being TRBD1 or TRBD2 (5 bases each). Trimming stripped 6 bases from V and 3 bases from J, with 17 bases between. The length of the CDR3 is 15 residues. From germline, CDR1 is SEHNR and CDR2 FQNEAQ (reference sequence). In DNA form, the CDR3 reads TGTGCCAGCAGTTCACCGGGAAGGGGTAAAGAGACCCAGTACTTC. This codes for CASSSPGRGKETQYF.

J is TRBJ2-3 and V is TRBV20-1; 9 bases fit TRBD2. Per the germline V gene, CDR1 is DFQATT and CDR2 is SNEGSKA (reference sequence). Germline trimming cut 6 bases from V and 6 bases from J; bases unmatched to any gene: 10. The CDR3 runs 14 residues. The CDR3 bases are TGCAGTGCCTTGCGGGGGGGGGCATCGGATACGCAGTATTTT. This sequence encodes CSALRGGASDTQYF.

This clonotype was observed a handful of times. The rearrangement joins TRBV5-1 to TRBJ1-2, with TRBD1 matching over 7 bases. V trimming: 5 bases; J trimming: 4 bases; junction bases outside the gene matches: 14. CDR1 and CDR2 from the germline V gene are SGHRS and YFSETQ. CDR3 length: 16 residues. In DNA form, the CDR3 reads TGCGCCAGCAGACGGCGGACAGGAGGCCCTCTCTATGGCTACACCTTC. Its translation: CASRRRTGGPLYGYTF.

This sequence joins TRBV20-1 and TRBJ2-7; 8 nucleotides match TRBD1. Looked up from germline, CDR1 is DFQATT and CDR2 is SNEGSKA (reference sequence). Trimming cost V 2 bases and J 4 bases; bases outside gene matches: 7. CDR3 length: 14 residues. The CDR3 region has the DNA TGCAGTGCTAGAACAGGACAGGGACTTTACGAGCAGTACTTC. Translating gives CSARTGQGLYEQYF.

This sequence joins TRBV5-1 and TRBJ2-5; a weak D match, TRBD2 (7 bases). V was trimmed by 0 bases and J by 11 bases, leaving 17 bases between them. Germline V gene sequence: CDR1 SGHRS, CDR2 YFSETQ. The CDR3 has 14 residues. The DNA for the CDR3 is TGCGCCAGCAGCTTGGGGACTAGGGGGAATGAGCAGTACTTC. Translation: CASSLGTRGNEQYF.

This clonotype was seen repeatedly, ten times or more. V usage is TRBV4-2 and J usage is TRBJ1-2; D is possibly TRBD1 (6 bases). The V and J ends lost 2 bases and 0 bases respectively, with 13 bases between them. This CDR3 has 16 amino acids. The V gene's germline CDR1 is LGHNA and CDR2 YNFKEQ. CDR3 bases: TGTGCCAGCAGCCAATCCACGGACAGTACTAACTATGGCTACACCTTC. Residues: CASSQSTDSTNYGYTF.

This clonotype was picked up a small number of times. The CDR3 DNA sequence: TGTGCCAGCAGTTTAATCTCAGGTCGGGACAGGGAAGCTTTCTTT. Protein product: CASSLISGRDREAFF. The genes are TRBV12-3 or TRBV12-4 and TRBJ1-1; 8 positions match TRBD1. The CDR3 consists of 15 residues. V gave up 2 bases and J gave up 8 bases; unmatched junction bases: 10.

V gene TRBV10-3 combines with J gene TRBJ2-1; D perhaps matches TRBD2 (6 bases). The germline V and J ends were trimmed by 4 bases and 6 bases, with 10 bases remaining between them. The germline V gene encodes CDR1 ENHRY and CDR2 SYGVKD. The CDR3 is 13 residues long. This CDR3 reads CAISGLEGNEQFF. In DNA, the CDR3 is TGTGCCATCAGTGGACTAGAAGGCAATGAGCAGTTCTTC.

In this sample, this clonotype turned up a few times. The chain carries TRBV6-1 and TRBJ2-4; D is possibly TRBD1 or TRBD2 (5 bases each). This CDR3 region has 17 residues. Germline CDR1 reads MNHNS; CDR2 reads SASEGT. Trimming took off 3 bases at V and 0 bases at J, with 15 bases between the two ends. CDR3 region: CASSDPGRLLAKNIQYF. In DNA form, the CDR3 reads TGTGCCAGCAGTGATCCGGGGCGCCTTCTAGCCAAAAACATTCAGTACTTC.

This clonotype was observed a handful of times. The CDR3 loop is CASGRQGRGYNEQFF. CDR3 DNA: TGTGCTAGTGGCCGTCAGGGAAGAGGCTACAATGAGCAGTTCTTC. The chain couples TRBV12-5 to TRBJ2-1, with D possibly matching TRBD1 (5 bases). Germline V gene lookup returns CDR1 LGHNT and CDR2 FRNRAP. V was shortened by 6 bases and J by 3 bases, with 15 bases between the two germline ends. CDR3 length: 15 amino acids.

This clonotype showed up just a few times. This chain links TRBV12-3 or TRBV12-4 with TRBJ2-1, with 9 bases lining up with TRBD2. J gave up 3 bases and V 5 bases, and 5 bases lay outside the gene matches. The CDR3 is made up of 15 amino acids. CDR3 in DNA: TGTGCCAGCAGTCCGCGGGAGGGCCTCTACAATGAGCAGTTCTTC. It is translated as CASSPREGLYNEQFF.

The chain has TRBV7-2 and TRBJ1-4; 7 bases line up with TRBD1. V trimming: 3 bases; J trimming: 3 bases; junction bases outside the gene matches: 16. Germline V gene data show CDR1 as SGHTA and CDR2 as FQGNSA. This CDR3 has 19 residues. CDR3 sequence reads: CASSLRGTASFRANEKLFF. CDR3 sequence (DNA): TGTGCCAGCAGCTTGAGGGGGACAGCCTCCTTTCGGGCTAATGAAAAACTGTTTTTT.

As for this clonotype: At one end the junction does not follow the germline gene, possibly because of a read error. J is TRBJ2-7 and V is TRBV12-3 or TRBV12-4, with D possibly being TRBD1 (5 bases). The CDR3 spans 12 residues. For the CDR3, the DNA is TGTGCCAGCGGGGCGAGCTCCCACGAGCAGTACTTC. Its protein is CASGASSHEQYF.

V is TRBV20-1 and J is TRBJ2-1; D remains ambiguous. Trimming took 3 bases from V and 10 from J, leaving 22 bases between them. The CDR3 totals 15 residues. Germline CDR1 is DFQATT and CDR2 is SNEGSKA (reference sequence). The CDR3 spells CSARVATAGQYEQFF. The CDR3 DNA sequence: TGCAGTGCTAGGGTCGCCACAGCTGGGCAATACGAGCAGTTCTTC.

The rearrangement uses TRBV25-1 and TRBJ2-2; D gene uncertain. CDR1 is MGHDK and CDR2 is SYGVNS in the germline V gene. Trimming removed 5 bases from V and 3 bases from J, with 16 bases in between. This CDR3 has 16 amino acids. The CDR3 region is CASSPTKSRDTGELFF. DNA of the CDR3: TGTGCCAGCAGTCCCACAAAGTCACGGGACACCGGGGAGCTGTTTTTT.

As regards this clonotype: A read error may account for a junction end that differs from germline. The chain links TRBV27 to TRBJ2-7, with no clear D. The CDR3 consists of 12 residues. In germline, CDR1 is MNHEY, CDR2 SMNVEV (reference sequence). CDR3 region: CASRHSSYVQYF. CDR3 in DNA: TGTGCCAGCAGGCACAGCTCCTACGTGCAGTACTTC.

Only a few counts were recorded for this clonotype. Here the CDR3 reads CASSSTSGSHEQFF. CDR3 DNA: TGTGCCAGCAGTTCGACTAGCGGGAGTCATGAGCAGTTCTTC. This chain connects TRBV12-3 or TRBV12-4 to TRBJ2-1; 12 bases are shared with TRBD2. This CDR3 contains 14 residues. V was clipped by 4 bases and J by 8 bases; unmatched bases: 3.

Regarding this clonotype: Given a much more abundant clone one base away, this may be a read error. V is TRBV5-1 and J is TRBJ2-5; TRBD1 or TRBD2 may be the D gene (5 bases each). Germline V CDR1 and CDR2: SGHRS, YFSETQ. The CDR3 spans 14 residues. In nucleotides, the CDR3 is TGCGCCGGCAGCTTGGGACGGTTCCAAGAGACCCAGTACTTC. As protein: CAGSLGRFQETQYF.